These 27 T cell receptor beta chains originate from one sample sequenced in a study of vaccination effects on CD4 cells after COVID-19. The data were produced by immunoSEQ multiplex PCR, yet TCRdb's version contains in-frame clones alone and is incomplete. The data show around 36,000 clones, roughly 70% seen once. Antigens of these TCRs are unknown. Using viral peptide pools, the ViraFEST assay grew out antigen-specific CD4+ T cells prior to sequencing. Culture lasted around eleven days before CD4+ T cell isolation. Each vaccine recipient was nucleocapsid antibody negative and had no prior SARS-CoV-2 infection. The material was CD4+ T cells from PBMCs cultured with SARS-CoV-2 spike peptides, obtained before COVID-19 vaccination. These receptors were collected from a human donor who received a COVID-19 vaccine.

V is TRBV10-1 and J is TRBJ2-7, with a weak D call TRBD2 (7 bases). Germline V gene data show CDR1 as WNHNN and CDR2 as SYGVQD (reference sequence). This CDR3 spans 13 amino acids. The V gene lost 8 bases and the J gene lost 7 bases, with 18 bases spanning the gap. CDR3 bases: TGCGCCAGCTCGGTGGGGGGGGGCTGGGAGCAGTACTTC. This encodes CASSVGGGWEQYF.

This chain joins TRBV28 and TRBJ1-3; tentative D call: TRBD1 (5 bases). The length of the CDR3 is 16 residues. The V end lost 2 bases, the J end lost 0 bases, and 11 bases lay between the germline ends. The V gene's germline CDR1 is MDHEN and CDR2 SYDVKM. In nucleotides, the CDR3 is TGTGCCAGCAGTTTAGGAGGGGTTCTCTCTGGAAACACCATATATTTT. Residues: CASSLGGVLSGNTIYF.

This chain uses TRBV7-2 with TRBJ1-1; D perhaps matches TRBD1 (5 bases). CDR3 length: 15 residues. The germline gives CDR1 SGHTA, CDR2 FQGNSA. V gave up 1 base and J gave up 2 bases, with 11 bases separating them. CDR3 loop: CASSLGPGFNTEAFF. CDR3 bases: TGTGCCAGCAGCTTAGGTCCAGGGTTCAACACTGAAGCTTTCTTT.

The chain carries TRBV10-3 and TRBJ2-1, with D unclear. The ends were cut back, 0 bases at V and 7 bases at J, with 10 bases in the middle. CDR3 length equals 14 residues. Germline V lookup: CDR1 ENHRY, CDR2 SYGVKD. The DNA of the CDR3 is TGTGCCATCAGTGAGTCGGCTAGTATGAATGAGCAGTTCTTC. This codes for CAISESASMNEQFF.

This clone has just a few counts. The CDR3 nucleotides are TGTGCCAGCAGTCACGAAGCGGGGGGGGCTGCGACCCAGTACTTC. It yields the protein CASSHEAGGAATQYF. The V and J genes are TRBV11-2 and TRBJ2-5; TRBD2 agrees at 10 bases. Germline CDR1 SGHAT, CDR2 FQNNGV. The CDR3 spans 15 residues. With 6 bases clipped from V and 7 bases from J, the junction kept 11 bases outside the gene matches.

The gene calls are TRBV28 and TRBJ2-5; 7 bases are shared with TRBD1. The V gene's germline CDR1 is MDHEN and CDR2 SYDVKM. This CDR3 comprises 21 residues. V lost 5 bases, J lost 5 bases, and 29 bases stayed unmatched. CDR3 sequence reads: CASSPGLGGNRGRGPGETQYF. As DNA, the CDR3 is TGTGCCAGCAGTCCCGGCCTGGGTGGAAACAGGGGAAGGGGACCTGGGGAGACCCAGTACTTC.

The V call is TRBV7-2, the J call TRBJ1-1, with 8 bases that match TRBD1. The CDR3 sequence is 14 residues long. V lost 5 bases and J lost 1; bases outside the gene matches: 3. Germline V gene sequence: CDR1 SGHTA, CDR2 FQGNSA. For the CDR3, the DNA is TGTGCCAGCAGCCCTGGACAGGGGAACACTGAAGCTTTCTTT. Protein product: CASSPGQGNTEAFF.

This rearrangement joins TRBV19 to TRBJ2-1, with a possible D match to TRBD2 (5 bases). The CDR3 runs to 13 residues. Germline-derived CDR1 and CDR2 are LNHDA and SQIVND (reference sequence). Trimming cost V 2 bases and J 4 bases, with 6 bases left between them. The DNA for the CDR3 is TGTGCCAGTAGTATACGGAGGTACAATGAGCAGTTCTTC. Protein: CASSIRRYNEQFF.

V is TRBV21-1 and J is TRBJ1-4. TRBV21-1 is marked as a pseudogene. The length of the CDR3 is 15 residues. The chain's CDR3 is CASSKGEEANEKLFF. The CDR3 coding sequence is TGTGCCAGCAGCAAAGGGGAGGAGGCTAATGAAAAACTGTTTTTT.

This clone came up once. The chain combines TRBV9 with TRBJ2-1, with D possibly TRBD1 on 8 matching bases. CDR1 is SGDLS, CDR2 YYNGEE, per germline. V lost 0 bases, J lost 6 bases, and 19 bases lay in between. The CDR3 is 17 amino acids. DNA for the CDR3: TGTGCCAGCAGCGTAGAGTGGGGGGGGACAGGCCGCAATGAGCAGTTCTTC. The encoded protein is CASSVEWGGTGRNEQFF.

This clone was found a few times. The genes are TRBV9 and TRBJ1-1; maybe TRBD1 (6 bases). CDR1 SGDLS and CDR2 YYNGEE come from the germline V gene. V lost 7 bases and J lost 4, with 17 bases in between. This CDR3 comprises 14 residues. Here the CDR3 reads CASRGGGAGTEAFF. The CDR3 DNA reads TGTGCCAGCCGGGGCGGGGGGGCAGGCACTGAAGCTTTCTTT.

V and J are TRBV29-1 and TRBJ2-7; TRBD2 matches at 11 bases. J was trimmed by 3 bases and V by 3 bases; bases with no gene match: 4. From germline, CDR1 is SQVTM and CDR2 ANQGSEA. There are 14 residues in the CDR3. CDR3 DNA: TGCAGCGTTGACGGTCTAGCGGGGGGCTACGAGCAGTACTTC. Its translation: CSVDGLAGGYEQYF.

In the case of this clone: At one end the junction does not follow the germline gene, possibly because of a read error. The chain links TRBV19 to TRBJ1-6; TRBD1 is a possible D gene (5 bases). The CDR3 loop spans 15 amino acids. Looked up from germline, CDR1 is LNHDA and CDR2 is SQIVND (reference sequence). The CDR3 bases are TGTGCCAGCTCCCAGACCGGGACGGCTTTATTCCTTTGGGCATTT. Translated: CASSQTGTALFLWAF. The full variable domain, its missing parts supplied by reference TRBV19 and TRBJ1-6, is DGGITQSPKYLFRKEGQNVTLSCEQNLNHDAMYWYRQDPGQGLRLIYYSQIVNDFQKGDIAEGYSVSREKKESFPLTVTSAQKNPTAFYLCASSQTGTALFLWAFGNGTRLTVT.

V usage is TRBV6-5 and J usage is TRBJ2-1; 11 positions match TRBD2. CDR1 is MNHEY, CDR2 SVGAGI, per germline. The trim removed 6 bases at V and 8 bases at J, leaving 9 bases unmatched. The CDR3 runs to 15 residues. The CDR3 bases are TGTGCCAGCAGGCAACTAGCGGGGGATGGAGATGAGCAGTTCTTC. Its translation: CASRQLAGDGDEQFF.

V and J are TRBV11-3 and TRBJ2-7; TRBD1 aligns across 8 bases. Germline CDR1 reads SGHNT; CDR2 reads YENEEA. With V trimmed by 5 bases and J by 9 bases, 6 bases remained unmatched. The CDR3 is 12 residues long. The CDR3 DNA reads TGTGCCAGCAGCCGCGGACAGGGTTCGCAGTACTTC. Amino acid sequence: CASSRGQGSQYF.

V gene TRBV5-4 combines with J gene TRBJ1-2, with D maybe TRBD1 (6 bases). CDR3 size: 13 residues. The V end was cut by 1 base, the J end by 5 bases, with 9 bases between. Germline loops: CDR1 SGHNT, CDR2 YYREEE (reference sequence). CDR3 residues: CASSLFQGYGYTF. The CDR3, as DNA: TGTGCCAGCAGCTTGTTTCAGGGGTATGGCTACACCTTC.

This clone was detected a few times. The gene calls are TRBV5-6 and TRBJ2-7; 7 bases are shared with TRBD2. V shed 0 bases, J shed 1 base, and the junction held 1 base outside the gene matches. The CDR3 consists of 14 residues. CDR1 is SGHDT and CDR2 is YYEEEE in the germline V gene. CDR3 residues: CASSLGLASYEQYF. The CDR3, as DNA: TGTGCCAGCAGCTTGGGACTAGCTTCCTACGAGCAGTACTTC.

This rearrangement joins TRBV3-1 (or the pseudogene TRBV3-2) to TRBJ1-4, with D perhaps TRBD1 (5 bases). Germline V gene data show CDR1 as LGHDT and CDR2 as YNNKEL (reference sequence). Between the trimmed V and J ends, which lost 4 bases and 11 bases, there was a span of 20 bases. This CDR3 has 15 residues. CDR3 coding DNA: TGTGCCAGCAGCCCAAGAGAACCGGGGGACCTTAAACTGTTTTTT. This translates into CASSPREPGDLKLFF.

The V gene is TRBV18, the J gene TRBJ1-2; 7 bases map to TRBD1. The V segment lost 3 bases and the J segment 7 bases; nucleotides outside the gene matches: 5. The germline gives CDR1 KGHSH, CDR2 LQKENI. The CDR3 runs 13 residues. The CDR3 nucleotides read TGTGCCAGCTCACCGGGACAGCTCGGTGGCTACACCTTC. This sequence encodes CASSPGQLGGYTF.

The genes are TRBV10-3 and TRBJ2-1; 7 positions match TRBD2. The CDR3 totals 18 residues. V trimming: 7 bases; J trimming: 0 bases; junction bases outside the gene matches: 15. Germline values: CDR1 ENHRY, CDR2 SYGVKD. The CDR3 spells CAIMAMGGGRSSYNEQFF. In DNA form, the CDR3 reads TGTGCCATCATGGCGATGGGGGGGGGAAGGAGCTCCTACAATGAGCAGTTCTTC.

This clone was observed a handful of times. The gene calls are TRBV19 and TRBJ2-7; TRBD1 matches 7 bases. The CDR3 is 15 amino acids. Germline V lookup: CDR1 LNHDA, CDR2 SQIVND (reference sequence). Trimming cost V 6 bases and J 1 base; bases outside gene matches: 9. CDR3 residues: CASRTGAGGSYEQYF. Written as DNA, the CDR3 is TGTGCCAGTAGAACCGGGGCAGGGGGTTCCTACGAGCAGTACTTC.

The sample holds one count of this clone. This chain links TRBV4-2 with TRBJ2-3; D is ambiguous. The V gene's germline CDR1 is LGHNA and CDR2 YNFKEQ. The CDR3 is 15 residues long. V dropped 0 bases and J dropped 8 bases, with 15 bases sitting between them. CDR3 sequence (DNA): TGTGCCAGCAGCCAAGACCCTCCTGCGACTGTTACGCAGTATTTT. Its translation is CASSQDPPATVTQYF.

V gene TRBV18 combines with J gene TRBJ2-7, with D possibly matching TRBD2 (6 bases). V was shortened by 2 bases and J by 5 bases, with 19 bases between the two germline ends. The CDR3 contains 16 residues. The germline V gene encodes CDR1 KGHSH and CDR2 LQKENI. This CDR3 is CASSPVFLSGGDEQYF. Here the CDR3 DNA reads TGTGCCAGCTCACCAGTATTCCTCAGCGGCGGGGACGAGCAGTACTTC. Looking up the rest from reference TRBV18 and TRBJ2-7 gives the full variable domain: NAGVMQNPRHLVRRRGQEARLRCSPMKGHSHVYWYRQLPEEGLKFMVYLQKENIIDESGMPKERFSAEFPKEGPSILRIQQVVRGDSAAYFCASSPVFLSGGDEQYFGPGTRLTVT.

This clone has just one count. The chain is built from TRBV12-3 or TRBV12-4 and TRBJ1-1, with unresolved D. This CDR3 contains 13 residues. Trimming pared 6 bases from V and 1 base from J, leaving 9 bases between. Written as DNA, the CDR3 is TGTGCCAGCAGGTCGACACCGAACACTGAAGCTTTCTTT. It yields the protein CASRSTPNTEAFF.

This chain uses TRBV27 with TRBJ1-4, with D maybe TRBD1 (6 bases). The V end was cut by 3 bases, the J end by 2 bases, with 10 bases between. The germline V gene has CDR1 MNHEY and CDR2 SMNVEV (reference sequence). The CDR3 has 15 amino acids. The CDR3 region is CASSFTGRTNEKLFF. In DNA form, the CDR3 reads TGTGCCAGCAGTTTCACAGGGCGCACTAATGAAAAACTGTTTTTT.

The J gene is TRBJ1-1, the V gene TRBV6-2 or TRBV6-3; D not certain. Trimming pared 4 bases from V and 0 bases from J, leaving 6 bases between. The CDR3 extends over 13 amino acids. Looked up from germline, CDR1 is MNHEY and CDR2 is SVGEGT. CDR3 bases: TGTGCCAGCAGTTCGACCGTGAACACTGAAGCTTTCTTT. As protein: CASSSTVNTEAFF.

This clone was recorded once. V usage is TRBV7-9 and J usage is TRBJ1-4, with 10 nucleotides matching TRBD1. CDR1 and CDR2 (germline): SEHNR, FQNEAQ (reference sequence). The ends lost 1 base at V and 5 bases at J; junction bases unmatched: 7. The CDR3 runs 17 residues. CDR3 amino acids: CASSLGAGTGVNEKLFF. CDR3 bases: TGTGCCAGCAGCTTAGGTGCAGGGACAGGGGTAAATGAAAAACTGTTTTTT.